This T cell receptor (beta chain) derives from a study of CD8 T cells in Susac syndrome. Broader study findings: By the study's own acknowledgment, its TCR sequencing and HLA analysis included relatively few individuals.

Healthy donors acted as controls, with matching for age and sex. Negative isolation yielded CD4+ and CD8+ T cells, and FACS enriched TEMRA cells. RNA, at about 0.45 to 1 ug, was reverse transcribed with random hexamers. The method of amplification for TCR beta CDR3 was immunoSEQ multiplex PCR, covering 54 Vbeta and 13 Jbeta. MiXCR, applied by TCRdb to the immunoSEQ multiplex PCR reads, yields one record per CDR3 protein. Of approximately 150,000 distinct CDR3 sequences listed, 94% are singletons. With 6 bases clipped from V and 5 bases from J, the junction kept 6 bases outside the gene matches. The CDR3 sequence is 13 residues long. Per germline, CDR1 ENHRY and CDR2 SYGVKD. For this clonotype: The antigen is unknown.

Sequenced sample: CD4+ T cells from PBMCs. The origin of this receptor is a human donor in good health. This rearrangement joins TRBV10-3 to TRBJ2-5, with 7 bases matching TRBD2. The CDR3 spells CAISGGRAETQYF. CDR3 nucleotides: TGTGCCATCAGCGGGGGGAGGGCCGAGACCCAGTACTTC.